This TCR beta chain was sequenced for a study of blood T cell repertoires in COVID-19. About the study: Sites in the United States, Italy and Spain provided acute and convalescent COVID-19 samples. Sources were T cells, B-cell-depleted T cells, or PBMCs; the material itself was cDNA or gDNA.

Per the authors' pipeline: How many nucleated cells were present was estimated from reference gene primer amplification. Sequencing was performed with immunoSEQ multiplex PCR; in TCRdb, only in-frame clones are kept and a portion is missing. The V and J calls and clone size come from that table; D and trimming were worked out from the DNA. The sample shows fewer than 150,000 clones, approximately 85% of them seen only once. Germline values: CDR1 SNHLY, CDR2 FYNNEI. The length of the CDR3 is 15 residues. Trimming took 4 bases from V and 10 from J; bases not matched to a gene: 12. The chain joins TRBV2 to TRBJ2-3; 9 nucleotides match TRBD2. This receptor was identified in an elderly woman with acute or convalescent COVID-19. What was sequenced was peripheral blood. The CDR3 DNA is TGTGCCAGCAGTGTCCGAGCGGGGGGATCCATCGCGCAGTATTTT. This sequence encodes CASSVRAGGSIAQYF.